The subject of this entry is one T cell receptor (beta chain). The CDR3 spans 18 residues. The V gene's germline CDR1 is SGHRS and CDR2 YFSETQ. V was pared by 1 base and J by 2 bases, with 12 bases of the junction left unmatched. Generated by immunoSEQ multiplex PCR, the TCRdb table keeps only in-frame clones and is missing some. The sample yields 78,000 or so clones, about 93% seen once. The sample originates from a study of T cell changes during pregnancy in multiple sclerosis. The sample consisted of CD4+ T cells from peripheral blood mononuclear cells, taken before pregnancy. This chain links TRBV5-1 with TRBJ2-5, with TRBD2 matching 9 bases. The TCR sequence derives from a female donor with multiple sclerosis, enrolled in a pregnancy study. CDR3 nucleotides: TGCGCCAGCAGCTTGTCAAGCGGGAGGATAATGTGGCAAGAGACCCAGTACTTC. Its protein product is CASSLSSGRIMWQETQYF.